These T cell receptor beta chains were read from a single sample in a study of beta chain features in type 1 diabetes. Using immunoSEQ multiplex PCR, the repertoire was profiled, and TCRdb retains in-frame clones only, with some absent. The sample has around 330,000 clones, approximately 9.9% seen once. Sequencing was carried out using naive CD4+ T cells from blood. Receptors were obtained from a woman aged 25-40 years in good health. CDR3s leave out the opening cysteine and the closing phenylalanine or tryptophan. The order of the fields is V gene, CDR3 protein.

v_gene: TRBV2; CDR3aa: ASSEYSSYEQY
v_gene: TRBV7-9; CDR3aa: ASSSRTSGSPLNEQF
v_gene: TRBV15; CDR3aa: ATSRGTGPYNEQF
v_gene: TRBV29-1; CDR3aa: SVEDEKDRGWTDTQY
v_gene: TRBV11-3; CDR3aa: ASSKGLAGPTDTQY
v_gene: TRBV28; CDR3aa: ASRPPALEAF
v_gene: TRBV30; CDR3aa: AMEFGGNQPQH
v_gene: TRBV19; CDR3aa: ASRTGSPGNTIY
v_gene: TRBV2; CDR3aa: ASSEREKSGELF
v_gene: TRBV6-5; CDR3aa: ASSSSGNSYNEQF
v_gene: TRBV6-6; CDR3aa: ASTEPTSGKVEQF
v_gene: TRBV7-9; CDR3aa: ASSLAGDPGATQY
v_gene: TRBV6-4; CDR3aa: ASSPDSSNQPQH
v_gene: TRBV7-9; CDR3aa: ASSLKGHVIQETQY
v_gene: TRBV5-1; CDR3aa: ASSFGSGDYGYT
v_gene: TRBV7-7; CDR3aa: ASGQQETQY
v_gene: TRBV4-2; CDR3aa: ASSLTGGDSGNTIY
v_gene: TRBV6-5; CDR3aa: ASRRDRGGNEQF
v_gene: TRBV4-1; CDR3aa: ASSRDRGGQPQH
v_gene: TRBV18; CDR3aa: ASSPTSGSTDTQY
v_gene: TRBV18; CDR3aa: ASSPRGQIPYEQY
v_gene: TRBV2; CDR3aa: ASSTRGDYGYT
v_gene: TRBV19; CDR3aa: ASSRSEAHYEQY
v_gene: TRBV7-2; CDR3aa: ASSLAGTGGYT
v_gene: TRBV27; CDR3aa: ASREGVYKTQY
v_gene: TRBV7-2; CDR3aa: ASSASVPLETQY
v_gene: TRBV19; CDR3aa: ASSILSRVVEQF
v_gene: TRBV7-2; CDR3aa: ASSFGDRSYNEQF
v_gene: TRBV5-1; CDR3aa: ASRRGLAGVGGLSSYEQY
v_gene: TRBV9; CDR3aa: ASSPRGSGSPYEQY
v_gene: TRBV30; CDR3aa: AWSSDRVPSGYT
v_gene: TRBV29-1; CDR3aa: SVSGGVDSYEQY
v_gene: TRBV5-6; CDR3aa: ASSLLGGSLYEQY
v_gene: TRBV5-6; CDR3aa: ASSLENIDEQF
v_gene: TRBV9; CDR3aa: ASSATGTSGTGELF
v_gene: TRBV30; CDR3aa: AWNGTPLGQGAYNEQF
v_gene: TRBV29-1; CDR3aa: SATGGSNEQY
v_gene: TRBV19; CDR3aa: ASSSPRAGDVNEQF
v_gene: TRBV27; CDR3aa: ASSRSTDTQY
v_gene: TRBV2; CDR3aa: ASRDGLAGIRNEQF
v_gene: TRBV7-2; CDR3aa: ASATREAGELF
v_gene: TRBV28; CDR3aa: ASSLRLAGRSDTQY
v_gene: TRBV30; CDR3aa: AWIGFAGAADTQY
v_gene: TRBV4-3; CDR3aa: ASSQEAGREGYT
v_gene: TRBV4-3; CDR3aa: ASSQGGFRELNTGELF
v_gene: TRBV29-1; CDR3aa: SVGSGNQPQH
v_gene: TRBV19; CDR3aa: ASSGQGQETQY
v_gene: TRBV6-6; CDR3aa: ASRHLAGGYNEQF
v_gene: TRBV23-1; CDR3aa: ASSLSGTPETGHEQY
v_gene: TRBV28; CDR3aa: ASSLFGRGREDTEAF
v_gene: TRBV14; CDR3aa: ASSQDLAGVGEQF
v_gene: TRBV7-2; CDR3aa: ASTSYRGPQY
v_gene: TRBV20-1; CDR3aa: SATVLDTQY
v_gene: TRBV10-3; CDR3aa: ATLVGEGTEAF
v_gene: TRBV28; CDR3aa: ASSTSPGTTGYGYT